Described below is a single T cell receptor (beta chain) sequence and its context. Its antigen is unidentified. Sample treatment: roughly 20 received Ad26.COV2.S at low or high dose, single or two shots; roughly 5 received placebo; per-sample allocation not given. Sampling took place 63 days after the first vaccine or placebo injection. These data belong to a study of Ad26.COV2.S vaccination and SARS-CoV-2 variants. Whole-study context: Enrolled in COV1001, the donor was in the Ad26.COV2.S trial arm, which received the vaccine. General observations from the study: Reportedly, spike-specific CD8+ and CD4+ T cell responses achieved substantial breadth once vaccination had taken place. Placebo recipients and vaccine recipients were similar in non-spike TCR breadth. Ad26.COV2.S recipients had broader spike-specific TCRs (P = 0.0014).

The CDR3 extends over 19 amino acids. Germline-derived CDR1 and CDR2 are LGHNT and FRNRAP. The ends were cut back, 6 bases at V and 0 bases at J, with 24 bases in the middle. Libraries were prepared by immunoSEQ multiplex PCR; TCRdb keeps only in-frame clonotypes and omits some of them. The sample carries 360,000 or so clones, over 75% recorded once. This sequence originates from a person aged 18 to 59 who received the Ad26.COV2.S COVID-19 vaccine or a placebo. Sequencing used peripheral blood, obtained in a trial of Ad26.COV2.S vaccine versus placebo. J is TRBJ2-4 and V is TRBV12-5; D remains unclear. CDR3 in amino acids: CASGSLGNPSELAKNIQYF. DNA of the CDR3: TGTGCTAGTGGCTCCCTAGGGAACCCCTCCGAATTAGCCAAAAACATTCAGTACTTC.